Listed here is a single T cell receptor (beta chain). The antigen is undetermined. This sample includes further DNA sequences coding for the same CDR3. Germline V gene data show CDR1 as KGHSH and CDR2 as LQKENI. The CDR3 is 13 amino acids. Trimming stripped 0 bases from V and 2 bases from J, with 3 bases between. In the sorted-subset replicate PCRs, 150 to 200 ng DNA, around 30,000 T cell genomes, was used. Method: immunoSEQ multiplex PCR; TCRdb's copy keeps in-frame clones and lacks some. The sample contains some 2,000,000 clones, approximately 95% of which appear only once. The study separated CD4+ cells into CD45RA+ naive and CD45RA-negative memory subsets. This record comes from a study of shared clonotypes between healthy human individuals. Study-wide points: It was observed that 5% to 6% of naive CD4 clonotypes were shared across four donors. What naive subsets generally showed was a larger estimated richness than memory subsets showed.

The receptor was isolated from a man younger than 35 in good health. The V call is TRBV18, the J call TRBJ2-3, with D unclear. What was sequenced was naive CD4+ T cells sorted from blood. The subset here: CD45RA+ positively selected. This chain's CDR3 is CASSPPATDTQYF. CDR3 coding DNA: TGTGCCAGCTCACCACCGGCCACAGATACGCAGTATTTT.